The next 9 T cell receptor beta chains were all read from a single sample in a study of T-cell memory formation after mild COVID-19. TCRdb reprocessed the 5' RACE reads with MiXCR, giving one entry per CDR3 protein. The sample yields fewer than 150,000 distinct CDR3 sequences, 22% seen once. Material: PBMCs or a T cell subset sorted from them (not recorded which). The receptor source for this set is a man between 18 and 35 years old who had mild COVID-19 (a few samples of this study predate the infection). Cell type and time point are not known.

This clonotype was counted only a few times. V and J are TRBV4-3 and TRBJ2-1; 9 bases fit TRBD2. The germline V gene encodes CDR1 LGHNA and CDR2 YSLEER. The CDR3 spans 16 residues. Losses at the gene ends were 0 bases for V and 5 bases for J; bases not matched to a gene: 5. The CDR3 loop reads CASSQDLTSGHNEQFF. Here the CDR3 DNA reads TGCGCCAGCAGCCAAGATTTGACTAGCGGTCACAATGAGCAGTTCTTC.

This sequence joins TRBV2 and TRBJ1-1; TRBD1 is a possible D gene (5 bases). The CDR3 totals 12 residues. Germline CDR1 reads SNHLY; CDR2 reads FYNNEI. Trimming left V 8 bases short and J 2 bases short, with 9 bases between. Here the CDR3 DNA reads TGTGCCAGCGGCCGGGGCAACACTGAAGCTTTCTTT. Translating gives CASGRGNTEAFF.

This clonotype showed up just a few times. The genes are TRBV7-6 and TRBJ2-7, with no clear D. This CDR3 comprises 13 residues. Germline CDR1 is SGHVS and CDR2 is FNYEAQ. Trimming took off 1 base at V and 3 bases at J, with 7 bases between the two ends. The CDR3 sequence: CASSLGDNYEQYF. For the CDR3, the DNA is TGTGCCAGCAGCTTAGGAGACAACTACGAGCAGTACTTC.

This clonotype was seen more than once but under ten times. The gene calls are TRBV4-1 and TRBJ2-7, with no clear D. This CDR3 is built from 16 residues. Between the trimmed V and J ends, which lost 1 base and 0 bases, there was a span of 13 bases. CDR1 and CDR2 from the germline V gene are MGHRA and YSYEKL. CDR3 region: CASSQGGPGSSYEQYV. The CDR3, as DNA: TGCGCCAGCAGCCAAGGTGGGCCAGGTAGCTCCTACGAGCAGTACGTC.

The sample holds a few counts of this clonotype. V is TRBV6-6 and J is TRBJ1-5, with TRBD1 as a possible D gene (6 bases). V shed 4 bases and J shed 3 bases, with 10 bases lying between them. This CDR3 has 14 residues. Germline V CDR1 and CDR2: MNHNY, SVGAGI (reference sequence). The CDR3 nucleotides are TGTGCCAGCAGTTCGGGGGCATCCAATCAGCCCCAGCATTTT. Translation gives CASSSGASNQPQHF.

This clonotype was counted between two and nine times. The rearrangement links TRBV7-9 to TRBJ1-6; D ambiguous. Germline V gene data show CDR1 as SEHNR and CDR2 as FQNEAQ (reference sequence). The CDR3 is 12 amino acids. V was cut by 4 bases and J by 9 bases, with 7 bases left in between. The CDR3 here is CASSSDSSPLHF. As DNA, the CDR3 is TGTGCCAGCAGCTCCGACTCTTCACCCCTCCACTTT. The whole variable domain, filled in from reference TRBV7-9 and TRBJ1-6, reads DTGVSQNPRHKITKRGQNVTFRCDPISEHNRLYWYRQTLGQGPEFLTYFQNEAQLEKSRLLSDRFSAERPKGSFSTLEIQRTEQGDSAMYLCASSSDSSPLHFGNGTRLTVT.

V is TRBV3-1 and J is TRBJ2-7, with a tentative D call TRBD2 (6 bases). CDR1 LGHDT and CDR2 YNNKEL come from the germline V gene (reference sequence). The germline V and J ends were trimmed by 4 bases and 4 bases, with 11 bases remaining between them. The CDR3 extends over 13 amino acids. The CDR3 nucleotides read TGTGCCAGCAGCCCCGGGAGTTTTTACGAGCAGTACTTC. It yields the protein CASSPGSFYEQYF.

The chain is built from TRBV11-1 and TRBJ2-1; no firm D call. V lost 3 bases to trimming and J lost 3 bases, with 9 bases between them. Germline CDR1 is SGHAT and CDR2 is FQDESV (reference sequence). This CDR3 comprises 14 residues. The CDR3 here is CASSFRGNYNEQFF. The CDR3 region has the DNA TGTGCCAGCAGCTTTAGAGGAAACTACAATGAGCAGTTCTTC. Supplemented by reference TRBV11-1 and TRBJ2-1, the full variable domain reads EAEVAQSPRYKITEKSQAVAFWCDPISGHATLYWYRQILGQGPELLVQFQDESVVDDSQLPKDRFSAERLKGVDSTLKIQPAELGDSAMYLCASSFRGNYNEQFFGPGTRLTVL.

Here the CDR3 DNA reads TGTGCCAGCAGCTTGGTCGGTTATACAGAGACCCAGTACTTC. Amino acid sequence: CASSLVGYTETQYF. The gene calls are TRBV5-5 and TRBJ2-5; D remains ambiguous. The germline V gene encodes CDR1 SGHKS and CDR2 YYEKEE (reference sequence). V gave up 0 bases and J gave up 4 bases, with 10 bases separating them. There are 14 residues in the CDR3.